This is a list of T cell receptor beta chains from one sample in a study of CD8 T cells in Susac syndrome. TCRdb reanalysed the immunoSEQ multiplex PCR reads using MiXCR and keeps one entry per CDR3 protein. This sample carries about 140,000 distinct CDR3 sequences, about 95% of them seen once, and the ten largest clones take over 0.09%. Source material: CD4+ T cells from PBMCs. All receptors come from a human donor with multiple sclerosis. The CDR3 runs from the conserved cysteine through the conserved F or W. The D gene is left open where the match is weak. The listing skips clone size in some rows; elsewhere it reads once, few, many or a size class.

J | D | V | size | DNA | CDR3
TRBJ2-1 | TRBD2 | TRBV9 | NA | TGTGCCAGCAGCGTAGTCCGGAGTTACCAACTAGCGGGACCCCACAATGAGCAGTTCTTC | CASSVVRSYQLAGPHNEQFF
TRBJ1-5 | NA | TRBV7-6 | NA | TGTGCCAGCAGCTTAGGAGGAGGGCGCAATCAGCCCCAGCATTTT | CASSLGGGRNQPQHF
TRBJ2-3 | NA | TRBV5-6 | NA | TGTGCCAGCAGCTCGGCGTGGGAGCAGTATTTT | CASSSAWEQYF
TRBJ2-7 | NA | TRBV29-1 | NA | TGCAGCGCCGGCTTAGGGGGAGTATCCGAGCAGTACTTC | CSAGLGGVSEQYF
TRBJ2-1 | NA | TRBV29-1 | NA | TGCAGCGTTGAAGACTTCAATGAGCAGTTCTTC | CSVEDFNEQFF
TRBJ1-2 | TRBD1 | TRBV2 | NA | TGTGCCAGCAGTGAGGCCGGGACAGCCTATGGCTACACCTTC | CASSEAGTAYGYTF
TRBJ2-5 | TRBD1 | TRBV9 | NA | TGTGCCAGCAGCGTATCGACAGGGGGCTCGTACCAAGAGACCCAGTACTTC | CASSVSTGGSYQETQYF
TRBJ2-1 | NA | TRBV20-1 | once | TGCAGTGCTACCGGGACTCCCAATGAGCAGTTCTTC | CSATGTPNEQFF
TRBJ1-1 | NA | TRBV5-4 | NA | TGTGCCAGCAGCTTGGCCGGAGGGGGTCGGCCCAACACTGAAGCTTTCTTT | CASSLAGGGRPNTEAFF
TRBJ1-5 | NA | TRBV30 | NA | TGTGCCTGGGACTATAGCAATCAGCCCCAGCATTTT | CAWDYSNQPQHF
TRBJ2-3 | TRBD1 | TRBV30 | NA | TGTGCCTGGAGCCCCATAGACAGGGACACAGATACGCAGTATTTT | CAWSPIDRDTDTQYF
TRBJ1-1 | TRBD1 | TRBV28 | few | TGTGCCAGCAGTTTGGACAGGGTTAACACTGAAGCTTTCTTT | CASSLDRVNTEAFF
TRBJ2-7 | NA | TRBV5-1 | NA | TGCGCCAGCAGCTTGTTGGGCCCTCTCGAGCAGTACTTC | CASSLLGPLEQYF
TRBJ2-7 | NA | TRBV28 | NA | TGTGCCAGCAGTACGGCGGGGTTGGGGGAGCAGTACTTC | CASSTAGLGEQYF
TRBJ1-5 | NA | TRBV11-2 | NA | TGTGCCAGCAGCGATGCCAGGGGCGGGAGCAATCAGCCCCAGCATTTT | CASSDARGGSNQPQHF
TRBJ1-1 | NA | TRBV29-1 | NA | TGCAGCGTTGAAGTGGTCATCAGTGAAGCTTTCTTT | CSVEVVISEAFF
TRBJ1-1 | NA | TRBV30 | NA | TGTGCCCGGTCAGGGCCGGACAGTTGGGGAACTGAAGCTTTCTTT | CARSGPDSWGTEAFF
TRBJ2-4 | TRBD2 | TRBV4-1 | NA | TGCGCCAGCAGCAACCCCGGGGGGGGGTACATTCAGTACTTC | CASSNPGGGYIQYF
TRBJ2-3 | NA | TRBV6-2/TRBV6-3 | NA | TGTGCCAGCAGTTACTCGAGGCGTACGCAGTATTTT | CASSYSRRTQYF
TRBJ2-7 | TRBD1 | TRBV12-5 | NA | TGTGCTAGCCCCGGGACAGGTGCCTACGAGCAGTACTTC | CASPGTGAYEQYF
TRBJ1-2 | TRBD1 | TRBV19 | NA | TGTGCCAGTAGCCTCTTTACAGGGGGTAACTATGGCTACACCTTC | CASSLFTGGNYGYTF
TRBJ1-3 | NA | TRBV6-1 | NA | TGTGCCAGCAGTGGAGGTAACCCTGGAAACACCATATATTTT | CASSGGNPGNTIYF
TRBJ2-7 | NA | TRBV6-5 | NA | TGTGCCAGCAGTTACTCAGTACAGCCTTACAACGAGCAGTACTTC | CASSYSVQPYNEQYF
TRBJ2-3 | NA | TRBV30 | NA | TGTGCCTGGAGTCAGACCACAGATACGCAGTATTTT | CAWSQTTDTQYF
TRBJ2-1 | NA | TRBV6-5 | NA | TGTGCCAGCTGGGGGACACCGACTACTTACAATGAGCAGTTCTTC | CASWGTPTTYNEQFF
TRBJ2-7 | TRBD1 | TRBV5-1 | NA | TGCGCCAGCAGCTTGGAGGGGGCTCGCGAGCAGTACTTC | CASSLEGAREQYF
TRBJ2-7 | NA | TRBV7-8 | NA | TGTGCCAGCAGCGCAGACGGGACCGCAATTCGGGAGCAGTACTTC | CASSADGTAIREQYF
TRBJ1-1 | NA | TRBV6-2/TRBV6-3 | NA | TGTGCCAGCAGTTACTTTCGGGGTTTAAAGGCCAACACTGAAGCTTTCTTT | CASSYFRGLKANTEAFF
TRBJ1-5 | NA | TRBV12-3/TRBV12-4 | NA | TGTGCCAGCAGTTTCCGACAAGGCAATCAGCCCCAGCATTTT | CASSFRQGNQPQHF
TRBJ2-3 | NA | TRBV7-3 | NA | TGTGCCAGCAGCTTAATGGGGGCGGGACCAGATACGCAGTATTTT | CASSLMGAGPDTQYF
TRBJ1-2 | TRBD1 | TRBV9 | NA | TGTGCCAGCAGCGTAACAGGGGATGGCTACACCTTC | CASSVTGDGYTF
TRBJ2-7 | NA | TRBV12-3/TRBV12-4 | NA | TGTGCCAGCAGCCAACTATGGAGGGAGCAGTACTTC | CASSQLWREQYF
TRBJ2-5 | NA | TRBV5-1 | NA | TGCGCCAGCTTGTTGGTGGACCAAGAGACCCAGTACTTC | CASLLVDQETQYF
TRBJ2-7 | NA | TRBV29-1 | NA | TGCAGCGTTGGAGGTCTGGGGAATTACGAGCAGTACTTC | CSVGGLGNYEQYF
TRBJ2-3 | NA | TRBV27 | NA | TGTGCCAGCAGGAAAAGACAGACTAGCACAGATACGCAGTATTTT | CASRKRQTSTDTQYF
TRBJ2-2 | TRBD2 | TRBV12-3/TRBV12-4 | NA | TGTGCCAGCAGCCCCCGACTAGCAAACACCGGGGAGCTGTTTTTT | CASSPRLANTGELFF
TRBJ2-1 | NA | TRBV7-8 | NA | TGTGCCAGCAGCTTACCGCTAGCGCTAAGCTCCTACAATGAGCAGTTCTTC | CASSLPLALSSYNEQFF
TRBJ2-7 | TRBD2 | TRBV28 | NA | TGTGCCAGCAGGCCTCGAGTTCCGGGAGGGGCCTACGAGCAGTACTTC | CASRPRVPGGAYEQYF
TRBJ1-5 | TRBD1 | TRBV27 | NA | TGTGCCAGCAGATTGTTACAGGGGAGTCAGCCCCAGCATTTT | CASRLLQGSQPQHF
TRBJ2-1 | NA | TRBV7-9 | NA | TGTGCCAGCAGCATGGGGCGGGGCGGATTGGTTAATGAGCAGTTCTTC | CASSMGRGGLVNEQFF
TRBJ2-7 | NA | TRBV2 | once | TGTGCCAGCAGCGAAGAAACCCTTTTTGACGAGCAGTACTTC | CASSEETLFDEQYF
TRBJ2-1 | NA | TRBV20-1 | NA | TGCAGTGTTCGCGGGTTTCGTAATGAGCAGTTCTTC | CSVRGFRNEQFF
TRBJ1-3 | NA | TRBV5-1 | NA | TGCGCCAGCAGCGTCAGGGGAGGAGGAGGAAACACCATATATTTT | CASSVRGGGGNTIYF
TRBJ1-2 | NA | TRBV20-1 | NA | TGCAGTGCTAGTAGACAAACCTATGGCTACACCTTC | CSASRQTYGYTF
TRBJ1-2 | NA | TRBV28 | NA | TGTGCCAGCAGTTTGGGTCGAGGCTACACCTTC | CASSLGRGYTF
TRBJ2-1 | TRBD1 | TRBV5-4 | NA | TGTGCCAGCAGCTTAGGGACAGACTCCTACAATGAGCAGTTCTTC | CASSLGTDSYNEQFF
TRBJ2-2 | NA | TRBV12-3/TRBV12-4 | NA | TGTGCCAGCAGTTTAGAGCGGGGACACTACACCGGGGAGCTGTTTTTT | CASSLERGHYTGELFF
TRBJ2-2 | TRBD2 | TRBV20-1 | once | TGCAGTGCTAGCGGCGGGAGCACCGGGGAGCTGTTTTTT | CSASGGSTGELFF
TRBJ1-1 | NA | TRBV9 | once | TGTGCCAGCAGCCCTTTCGGAGGGGGGAACACTGAAGCTTTCTTT | CASSPFGGGNTEAFF
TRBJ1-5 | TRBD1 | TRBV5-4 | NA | TGTGCCAGCAGCACCTGGACAGGTTCGATCAATCAGCCCCAGCATTTT | CASSTWTGSINQPQHF
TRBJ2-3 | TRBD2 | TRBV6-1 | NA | TGTGCCAGCAGTGAATCCTCGGGGGGGCTTGGAGATACGCAGTATTTT | CASSESSGGLGDTQYF
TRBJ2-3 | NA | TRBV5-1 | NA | TGCGCCAGCGGACAGTCTTCTAGCACAGATACGCAGTATTTT | CASGQSSSTDTQYF
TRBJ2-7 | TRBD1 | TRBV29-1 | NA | TGCAGTGGGGGACAGACCTACGAGCAGTACTTC | CSGGQTYEQYF
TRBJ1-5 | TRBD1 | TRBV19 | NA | TGTGCCAGCGCAGGGGGCGTTTACAATCAGCCCCAGCATTTT | CASAGGVYNQPQHF
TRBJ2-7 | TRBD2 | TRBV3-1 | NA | TGTGCCAGCAGCCACGCCTTAGCGGGAGGGCCTGGTGAGCAGTACTTC | CASSHALAGGPGEQYF